The 9 T cell receptor beta chains below come from one sample, sequenced in a study of identical twins. TCRdb ran MiXCR on the 5' RACE reads and lists one entry per CDR3 protein. This table holds around 690,000 distinct CDR3 sequences, over 20% found once. The same sample was also used in a study of T cells expressing NK-cell markers.

The material sequenced was PBMCs. The receptor set was obtained from a woman younger than 35 in good health.

This clonotype was counted only a few times. The chain is built from TRBV7-9 and TRBJ1-6; TRBD1 is a possible D gene (5 bases). The CDR3 contains 15 residues. Germline CDR1 and CDR2: SEHNR and FQNEAQ (reference sequence). The V end was cut by 4 bases, the J end by 9 bases, with 16 bases between. CDR3 residues: CASSSTSRAFSPLHF. CDR3 bases: TGTGCCAGCAGCTCTACGAGCAGGGCGTTTTCACCCCTCCACTTT.

There are a few counts of this clonotype. The V gene is TRBV15, the J gene TRBJ2-1; a weak D match, TRBD2 (6 bases). The V end lost 3 bases, the J end lost 11 bases, and 17 bases lay between the germline ends. From germline, CDR1 is LNHNV and CDR2 YYDKDF (reference sequence). The CDR3 runs 14 residues. The CDR3 region is CATSRKGDFDKQFF. CDR3 nucleotides: TGTGCCACCAGCAGGAAAGGGGACTTCGACAAGCAGTTCTTC.

This clonotype was seen more than once but under ten times. The CDR3 here is CSVEDLAGTGGIANYGYTF. The CDR3 DNA is TGCAGCGTTGAAGATCTTGCCGGGACAGGGGGCATAGCTAACTATGGCTACACCTTC. The chain links TRBV29-1 to TRBJ1-2; TRBD1 matches at 12 bases. The CDR3 totals 19 residues. The germline CDR1 and CDR2 sequences are SQVTM and ANQGSEA. Trimming at V came to 0 bases and at J to 0 bases, leaving 11 bases not matched to a gene.

This chain connects TRBV5-5 to TRBJ1-6; 8 nucleotides line up with TRBD1. V shed 0 bases, J shed 7 bases, and the junction held 12 bases outside the gene matches. This CDR3 is built from 18 residues. The V gene's germline CDR1 is SGHKS and CDR2 YYEKEE (reference sequence). The CDR3 protein is CASSLVFRTGLMNSPLHF. As DNA, the CDR3 is TGTGCCAGCAGCTTGGTCTTTAGGACAGGGCTGATGAATTCACCCCTCCACTTT. The whole variable domain, filled in from reference TRBV5-5 and TRBJ1-6, reads DAGVTQSPTHLIKTRGQQVTLRCSPISGHKSVSWYQQVLGQGPQFIFQYYEKEERGRGNFPDRFSARQFPNYSSELNVNALLLGDSALYLCASSLVFRTGLMNSPLHFGNGTRLTVT.

This chain joins TRBV12-3 or TRBV12-4 and TRBJ2-5; D is unclear. The V and J ends lost 6 bases and 5 bases respectively, with 22 bases between them. There are 16 residues in the CDR3. CDR3 coding DNA: TGTGCCAGCAGCCCTCCCCCGGGTCGTGCACGGGAGACCCAGTACTTC. Its translation is CASSPPPGRARETQYF.

The table lists this clonotype with a few counts. The chain carries TRBV21-1 and TRBJ2-7; the table's D call of TRBD2 was not tested on the DNA. TRBV21-1 is deemed a pseudogene. The CDR3 sequence is 17 residues long. CDR3 nucleotide sequence: TGTGCCAGCAGCGACCGGGGGACTAGCGGGAGCCCCTACGAGCAGTACTTC. The encoded protein is CASSDRGTSGSPYEQYF.

This chain links TRBV10-3 with TRBJ2-2; the D gene is possibly TRBD2 (5 bases). Germline V gene lookup returns CDR1 ENHRY and CDR2 SYGVKD. Trimming removed 3 bases at V and 2 bases at J, with 7 bases between. The CDR3 spans 14 residues. The CDR3 sequence: CAISDSANTGELFF. The CDR3 DNA reads TGTGCCATCAGTGATAGCGCAAACACCGGGGAGCTGTTTTTT.

This clonotype was recorded at least ten times. The rearrangement joins TRBV7-2 to TRBJ2-7, with TRBD2 matching 8 bases. V gave up 7 bases and J gave up 4 bases; unmatched junction bases: 12. Germline V gives CDR1 SGHTA, CDR2 FQGNSA. The CDR3 totals 15 residues. The CDR3 sequence is CASNLYGAGAYEQYF. Written as DNA, the CDR3 is TGTGCCAGCAACCTCTATGGAGCGGGGGCGTACGAGCAGTACTTC.

The chain joins TRBV2 to TRBJ2-7; 7 bases fit TRBD2. Losses at the gene ends were 8 bases for V and 6 bases for J; bases not matched to a gene: 13. Per germline, CDR1 SNHLY and CDR2 FYNNEI. The CDR3 is made up of 14 amino acids. This chain's CDR3 is CASGSRGDDGEQYF. The CDR3 coding sequence is TGTGCCAGCGGGAGTCGGGGGGACGACGGCGAGCAGTACTTC.